This T cell receptor (beta chain) was recovered during a study of identical twins. TCRdb used MiXCR to reprocess the 5' RACE reads, holding one entry per CDR3 protein. The profile shows fewer than 900,000 distinct CDR3 sequences, about 18% of them singletons. Germline V gives CDR1 SGHRS, CDR2 YFSETQ. V dropped 4 bases and J dropped 2 bases, with 16 bases sitting between them. The CDR3 runs to 16 residues. The sample also formed part of further work on T cells expressing NK-cell markers.

This receptor was obtained from a woman aged 18-35 years in good health. The chain uses TRBV5-1 and TRBJ1-3, with D maybe TRBD1 (5 bases). The sequencing input was PBMCs. The CDR3 nucleotides read TGCGCCAGCAGCGGCACAGGAGCTGGGACTGGAAACACCATATATTTT. This sequence encodes CASSGTGAGTGNTIYF.